The rows below give T cell receptor beta chains drawn from one sample of a study of blood T cell repertoires in COVID-19. Measured with immunoSEQ multiplex PCR; TCRdb has only the in-frame clones, and not every one. This table has 200,000 or so clones, approximately 83% appearing once. The sequenced sample consisted of peripheral blood. These receptors were collected from a woman aged 55 to 70 with acute or convalescent COVID-19. The CDR3 runs from the conserved cysteine through the conserved F or W. Fields, in order: clone size, J gene, V gene, D gene, CDR3 protein, CDR3 DNA. D genes are given only for firm matches. A row's size may be missing; if present it is once, few, many or a size class.

size: -
J: TRBJ2-7
V: TRBV5-6
D: -
CDR3: CASSGVTSSHEQYF
DNA: TGTGCCAGCAGCGGGGTTACTAGTTCCCACGAGCAGTACTTC

size: few
J: TRBJ1-2
V: TRBV28
D: -
CDR3: CASSRLPDYGYTF
DNA: TGTGCCAGCAGTCGACTACCCGACTATGGCTACACCTTC

size: -
J: TRBJ1-6
V: TRBV19
D: -
CDR3: CASSTGEANNSPLHF
DNA: TGTGCCAGTAGTACCGGGGAGGCTAATAATTCACCCCTCCACTTT

size: -
J: TRBJ2-3
V: TRBV7-2
D: TRBD2
CDR3: CASSLVGIAGGPPDTQYF
DNA: TGTGCCAGCAGCTTAGTTGGTATAGCGGGGGGGCCCCCTGATACGCAGTATTTT

size: -
J: TRBJ2-7
V: TRBV9
D: TRBD1
CDR3: CASSVVGQGAIGSYEQYF
DNA: TGTGCCAGCAGCGTAGTAGGACAGGGGGCAATAGGTTCCTACGAGCAGTACTTC

size: -
J: TRBJ2-2
V: TRBV2
D: -
CDR3: CAIDSNSNTGELFF
DNA: TGTGCCATAGACAGCAATTCGAACACCGGGGAGCTGTTTTTT

size: few
J: TRBJ1-6
V: TRBV11-3
D: -
CDR3: CASSLDRGSPLHF
DNA: TGTGCCAGCAGCTTAGATCGGGGTTCACCCCTCCACTTT

size: -
J: TRBJ2-5
V: TRBV9
D: TRBD2
CDR3: CASSVAASGGLQETQYF
DNA: TGTGCCAGCAGCGTAGCCGCTAGCGGGGGGTTACAAGAGACCCAGTACTTC

size: -
J: TRBJ2-5
V: TRBV14
D: TRBD2
CDR3: CASSQDLSGRGQETQYF
DNA: TGTGCCAGCAGCCAAGATTTATCGGGGCGGGGGCAAGAGACCCAGTACTTC

size: -
J: TRBJ2-3
V: TRBV9
D: TRBD2
CDR3: CASSPQGSGGADTQYF
DNA: TGTGCCAGCAGTCCACAGGGTAGCGGGGGGGCAGATACGCAGTATTTT

size: once
J: TRBJ1-4
V: TRBV20-1
D: -
CDR3: CSADDREKLFF
DNA: TGCAGTGCCGACGACAGGGAAAAACTGTTTTTT

size: -
J: TRBJ1-1
V: TRBV6-5
D: -
CDR3: CASRATNTEAFF
DNA: TGTGCCAGCAGGGCCACGAACACTGAAGCTTTCTTT

size: -
J: TRBJ2-7
V: TRBV19
D: -
CDR3: CASSTSAGLTHSYEQYF
DNA: TGTGCCAGTAGTACCTCGGCAGGGCTCACCCACTCCTACGAGCAGTACTTC

size: -
J: TRBJ1-1
V: TRBV5-1
D: -
CDR3: CASSLWGGTEAFF
DNA: TGCGCCAGCAGCCTCTGGGGGGGTACTGAAGCTTTCTTT

size: -
J: TRBJ2-5
V: TRBV3-1/TRBV3-2
D: TRBD1
CDR3: CASSQYDRGIQETQYF
DNA: TGTGCCAGCAGCCAATACGACAGGGGGATACAAGAGACCCAGTACTTC

size: -
J: TRBJ2-5
V: TRBV5-1
D: TRBD1
CDR3: CATKTGQGVQETQYF
DNA: TGCGCCACCAAAACGGGACAGGGGGTTCAAGAGACCCAGTACTTC

size: once
J: TRBJ1-3
V: TRBV5-1
D: TRBD1
CDR3: CASSLGGTADTIYF
DNA: TGCGCCAGCAGCTTGGGGGGGACAGCCGACACCATATATTTT

size: -
J: TRBJ2-7
V: TRBV5-4
D: TRBD1
CDR3: CASSGWTGTTYEQYF
DNA: TGTGCCAGCAGCGGGTGGACAGGGACAACCTACGAGCAGTACTTC

size: -
J: TRBJ1-2
V: TRBV6-1
D: -
CDR3: CASSESRRGYGYTF
DNA: TGTGCCAGCAGTGAGTCACGAAGGGGCTATGGCTACACCTTC

size: -
J: TRBJ1-1
V: TRBV25-1
D: TRBD1
CDR3: CASRGTGANTEAFF
DNA: TGTGCCAGCAGGGGGACAGGGGCGAACACTGAAGCTTTCTTT

size: -
J: TRBJ1-4
V: TRBV28
D: TRBD1
CDR3: CASSPSGQGGTREKLFF
DNA: TGTGCCAGCAGTCCGTCGGGACAGGGAGGAACCCGAGAAAAACTGTTTTTT

size: -
J: TRBJ2-3
V: TRBV7-2
D: -
CDR3: CASSRSPLDTQYF
DNA: TGTGCCAGCAGCAGATCCCCACTGGATACGCAGTATTTT

size: -
J: TRBJ2-3
V: TRBV6-5
D: TRBD2
CDR3: CASSPASGGPDTQYF
DNA: TGTGCCAGCAGTCCCGCTAGCGGGGGTCCAGATACGCAGTATTTT

size: -
J: TRBJ1-5
V: TRBV7-9
D: -
CDR3: CASSLGDTVNQPQHF
DNA: TGTGCCAGCAGCTTAGGGGACACCGTAAATCAGCCCCAGCATTTT

size: -
J: TRBJ1-1
V: TRBV11-2
D: -
CDR3: CASSLGLTNEAFF
DNA: TGTGCCAGCAGCTTAGGGTTAACTAATGAAGCTTTCTTT

size: -
J: TRBJ1-2
V: TRBV2
D: -
CDR3: CASSEASGNGYTF
DNA: TGTGCCAGCAGTGAAGCGTCAGGGAATGGCTACACCTTC

size: -
J: TRBJ2-3
V: TRBV27
D: TRBD2
CDR3: CAKSGVADTQYF
DNA: TGTGCCAAGAGCGGGGTTGCAGATACGCAGTATTTT

size: -
J: TRBJ1-6
V: TRBV4-2
D: -
CDR3: CASSHDKKDSPLHF
DNA: TGTGCCAGCAGCCACGACAAAAAGGATTCACCCCTCCACTTT

size: -
J: TRBJ2-7
V: TRBV6-5
D: -
CDR3: CASSNPKGHSYEQYF
DNA: TGTGCCAGCAGTAACCCTAAGGGACACTCCTACGAGCAGTACTTC

size: -
J: TRBJ1-2
V: TRBV30
D: -
CDR3: CAWNQGNYGYTF
DNA: TGTGCCTGGAATCAGGGCAACTATGGCTACACCTTC

size: -
J: TRBJ2-1
V: TRBV7-2
D: TRBD2
CDR3: CASSSLVGRGVYNEQFF
DNA: TGTGCCAGCAGCTCCCTGGTAGGCCGGGGGGTGTACAATGAGCAGTTCTTC

size: once
J: TRBJ1-5
V: TRBV28
D: TRBD1
CDR3: CASSHRVGTGLYSNQPQHF
DNA: TGTGCCAGCAGCCATAGGGTCGGGACAGGGCTGTATAGCAATCAGCCCCAGCATTTT

size: -
J: TRBJ2-1
V: TRBV19
D: -
CDR3: CASSIGAGRLRQFF
DNA: TGTGCCAGTAGTATAGGGGCGGGGCGACTGCGGCAGTTCTTC

size: few
J: TRBJ1-2
V: TRBV28
D: -
CDR3: CASSFEGSNGYTF
DNA: TGTGCCAGCAGTTTTGAGGGTAGTAATGGCTACACCTTC

size: -
J: TRBJ1-1
V: TRBV7-2
D: -
CDR3: CASTPQAGARTEAFF
DNA: TGTGCCAGCACCCCCCAAGCGGGCGCTCGCACTGAAGCTTTCTTT

size: -
J: TRBJ2-5
V: TRBV5-1
D: -
CDR3: CASSLDSRGLETQYF
DNA: TGCGCCAGCAGCTTGGACTCCAGAGGGTTAGAGACCCAGTACTTC

size: -
J: TRBJ2-7
V: TRBV5-5
D: -
CDR3: CASTPNAGNYEQYF
DNA: TGTGCCAGCACCCCCAACGCAGGGAACTACGAGCAGTACTTC

size: once
J: TRBJ1-2
V: TRBV7-9
D: TRBD1
CDR3: CASSLQGDYGYTF
DNA: TGTGCCAGCAGCTTACAGGGGGACTATGGCTACACCTTC

size: -
J: TRBJ2-1
V: TRBV21-1
D: -
CDR3: CASSKVPRGFPYNEQFF
DNA: TGTGCCAGCAGCAAAGTCCCGAGAGGGTTTCCCTACAATGAGCAGTTCTTC

size: -
J: TRBJ1-2
V: TRBV12-3/TRBV12-4
D: -
CDR3: CASSTGYGYTF
DNA: TGTGCCAGCAGTACAGGGTATGGCTACACCTTC

size: once
J: TRBJ2-2
V: TRBV24-1
D: TRBD2
CDR3: CATSEYGTSGGANTGELFF
DNA: TGTGCCACCAGTGAATATGGGACTAGCGGCGGAGCGAACACCGGGGAGCTGTTTTTT

size: -
J: TRBJ1-4
V: TRBV19
D: TRBD1
CDR3: CASSKTGQREKLFF
DNA: TGTGCCAGTAGTAAGACAGGGCAACGCGAAAAACTGTTTTTT

size: few
J: TRBJ1-3
V: TRBV9
D: -
CDR3: CASSVGTASGREASRHSGNTIYF
DNA: TGTGCCAGCAGCGTAGGGACAGCTTCGGGGAGGGAGGCCAGCCGTCACTCTGGAAACACCATATATTTT

size: -
J: TRBJ1-4
V: TRBV19
D: -
CDR3: CASSHRAGYNEKLFF
DNA: TGTGCCAGTAGTCATCGTGCAGGGTACAATGAAAAACTGTTTTTT

size: once
J: TRBJ2-3
V: TRBV7-6
D: TRBD2
CDR3: CASSLLAETYTDTQYF
DNA: TGTGCCAGCAGCCTCCTAGCGGAGACTTACACAGATACGCAGTATTTT

size: -
J: TRBJ1-2
V: TRBV25-1
D: TRBD1
CDR3: CASKGQGYGYTF
DNA: TGTGCCAGCAAGGGACAGGGCTATGGCTACACCTTC

size: few
J: TRBJ2-3
V: TRBV3-1/TRBV3-2
D: -
CDR3: CASSPSSGPTDTQYF
DNA: TGTGCCAGCAGCCCTAGTAGCGGTCCGACAGATACGCAGTATTTT